This is a list of T cell receptor beta chains from one sample in a study of regulatory T cells in long-lasting Graves disease. One entry per CDR3 protein results from TCRdb running MiXCR on the multiplex PCR reads. Of 400,000 to 500,000 distinct CDR3 sequences in the sample, just under 15% were seen once. These data were also filed under a second study, of T cells in Graves' hyperthyroidism and ophthalmopathy.

Sample: peripheral blood mononuclear cells (PBMCs), taken at new diagnosis, from a patient treated with antithyroid drugs. Receptor source: a woman aged 30 to 39 with Graves disease. Each CDR3 is given with its conserved first and last residue. Each record gives: V gene, clone size, D gene, J gene, CDR3 DNA, CDR3 protein. D genes are given only for firm matches. A row's size may be missing; if present it is once, few, many or a size class.

TRBV20-1	.	TRBD2	TRBJ2-5	TGCAGTGCTAGAGGGGGACTAGCGGGAGGGAGAGAGACCCAGTACTTC	CSARGGLAGGRETQYF
TRBV4-1	many	TRBD2	TRBJ2-3	TGCGCCAGCAGTCGCGGAGCGGGAGTTACAGATACGCAGTATTTT	CASSRGAGVTDTQYF
TRBV28	many	.	TRBJ2-1	TGTGCCAGCAGTTTACCAGGCTCGGGAAACTACAATGAGCAGTTCTTC	CASSLPGSGNYNEQFF
TRBV7-2	few	TRBD2	TRBJ2-7	TGTGCCAGCAGCCAGACTAGCGGGAGGGTTCAGATGAACGAGCAGTACTTC	CASSQTSGRVQMNEQYF
TRBV7-3	many	.	TRBJ2-3	TGTGCCAGCAGCCTCGACGGGAGTGGCACAGATACGCAGTATTTT	CASSLDGSGTDTQYF
TRBV30	many	.	TRBJ1-2	TGTGCCTGGAACAGGGCTGGTGGCTACACCTTC	CAWNRAGGYTF
TRBV4-2	few	.	TRBJ2-7	TGTGCCAGCAGCCAAGGTGACCGAAACTCCTACGAGCAGTACTTC	CASSQGDRNSYEQYF
TRBV20-1	many	.	TRBJ2-7	TGCAGTGCTAGGATCGACGGCCTCTCCTACGAGCAGTACTTC	CSARIDGLSYEQYF
TRBV7-9	.	.	TRBJ1-2	TGTGCCAGCAGCTTAGTCGGGTTCGTCGGCTACACCTTC	CASSLVGFVGYTF
TRBV7-9	few	.	TRBJ1-1	TGTGCCAGCAGCTTAGCTGGGACAAGTAGACCTAACACTGAAGCTTTCTTT	CASSLAGTSRPNTEAFF
TRBV20-1	.	.	TRBJ1-1	TGCAGTGCTAGAGATCGGGGGGATGAAGCTTTCTTT	CSARDRGDEAFF
TRBV2	few	.	TRBJ2-7	TGTGCCAGCCCCAATCTTGGGGGCAGTGAAGACTACGAGCAGTACTTC	CASPNLGGSEDYEQYF
TRBV28	.	.	TRBJ1-3	TGTGCCAGCAGTTCCCCCCCCGGGTTCACCTCTGGAAACACCATATATTTT	CASSSPPGFTSGNTIYF
TRBV27	.	.	TRBJ2-2	TGTGCCAGCAACAGCAAAGAGGTGGGGTCCGGGGAGCTGTTTTTT	CASNSKEVGSGELFF
TRBV29-1	many	.	TRBJ2-7	TGCAGCGTTGAAGTCCCAACTGGCTCCTACGAGCAGTACTTC	CSVEVPTGSYEQYF
TRBV29-1	.	TRBD1	TRBJ1-3	TGCAGCGTTGAAATAAGGGACAGAGGAAACACCATATATTTT	CSVEIRDRGNTIYF
TRBV28	many	TRBD2	TRBJ2-7	TGCGCCAGCAGCTTAAGCGGGAGCACCTACGAGCAGTACTTC	CASSLSGSTYEQYF
TRBV5-1	many	.	TRBJ1-1	TGTGCCAGCAGCTTAGCCGGGAACACTGAAGCTTTCTTT	CASSLAGNTEAFF
TRBV15	few	.	TRBJ1-4	TGTGCCACCAGCAGAGTGGGGGGTTTTGGGTTGAAACTGTTTTTT	CATSRVGGFGLKLFF
TRBV7-9	many	TRBD1	TRBJ2-5	TGTGCCAGCAGCCCCCGGACAGGAGGAGAAGAGACCCAGTACTTC	CASSPRTGGEETQYF
TRBV11-2	.	.	TRBJ2-3	TGTGCCTCCACGGGCTGGGTCGGGGATACGCAGTATTTT	CASTGWVGDTQYF
TRBV6-1	many	TRBD2	TRBJ2-1	TGTGCCAGGTCGAGGCTAGCGGGAGTCTACAATGAGCAGTTCTTC	CARSRLAGVYNEQFF
TRBV10-3	few	TRBD2	TRBJ2-5	TGTGCCATCAGCGGGAGGGCCGGGACCCAGTACTTC	CAISGRAGTQYF
TRBV20-1	.	.	TRBJ2-5	TGCAGCCGCCGGGGAGTCCAAGAGACCCAGTACTTC	CSRRGVQETQYF
TRBV6-5	many	.	TRBJ2-5	TGTGCCAGCAGTTACTCGGGTCAGCTCCTCCGGGAGACCCAGTACTTC	CASSYSGQLLRETQYF
TRBV19	many	TRBD2	TRBJ2-7	TGTGCCAGTAGTATTCTAGCGGAAAGAACCTACGAGCAGTACTTC	CASSILAERTYEQYF